Listed here are 18 T cell receptor beta chains from one sample, sequenced in a study of OX40 agonist ivuxolimab in advanced cancers. Data came from immunoSEQ multiplex PCR; TCRdb stores just in-frame clones and leaves some out. Among tens of thousands of clones listed, about 81% were seen once. Sequencing used CD4+ or CD8+ T cells sorted from blood, obtained in a trial of the OX40 agonist ivuxolimab. The receptors stem from an adult with an advanced solid tumor such as melanoma, head and neck, liver or kidney cancer.

The chain couples TRBV30 to TRBJ2-3; 7 nucleotides agree with TRBD2. The V segment lost 2 bases and the J segment 2 bases; nucleotides outside the gene matches: 4. The germline CDR1 and CDR2 sequences are GTSNPN and SVGIG (reference sequence). CDR3 length: 14 residues. CDR3 nucleotides: TGTGCCTGGAGTCACGGGGGGATCACAGATACGCAGTATTTT. It encodes CAWSHGGITDTQYF.

The CDR3 DNA follows: TGTGCCAGCAGCTGGGGAGGGGGACGCCTTAATTCACCCCTCCACTTT. It encodes CASSWGGGRLNSPLHF. This chain connects TRBV5-6 to TRBJ1-6, with TRBD1 as a possible D gene (6 bases). Trimming removed 3 bases from V and 6 bases from J, with 16 bases in between. The length of the CDR3 is 16 residues. Looked up from germline, CDR1 is SGHDT and CDR2 is YYEEEE.

The chain employs TRBV6-1 and TRBJ2-1; D possibly uses TRBD1 or TRBD2 (5 bases each). The CDR3 spans 15 residues. The germline V gene has CDR1 MNHNS and CDR2 SASEGT. V was trimmed by 7 bases and J by 0 bases, leaving 13 bases between them. The CDR3 sequence: CASMFRGPSYNEQFF. DNA for the CDR3: TGTGCCAGCATGTTCCGGGGACCCTCCTACAATGAGCAGTTCTTC.

The V and J genes are TRBV4-2 and TRBJ1-2; TRBD1 aligns across 7 bases. The CDR3 consists of 17 residues. Germline V gene sequence: CDR1 LGHNA, CDR2 YNFKEQ. With V trimmed by 4 bases and J by 3 bases, 14 bases remained unmatched. The CDR3 protein is CASSPKIDRVLYYGYTF. DNA of the CDR3: TGTGCCAGCAGCCCGAAAATCGACAGGGTGTTGTACTATGGCTACACCTTC.

This clone has only a few counts. The chain is built from TRBV9 and TRBJ1-1; no clear D. CDR3 length equals 16 residues. Germline CDR1 SGDLS, CDR2 YYNGEE. Trimming shortened V by 1 base and J by 2 bases, and 15 bases separated the two germline ends. DNA for the CDR3: TGTGCCAGCAGCGTATATGACGGACGCCTAAACACTGAAGCTTTCTTT. It encodes CASSVYDGRLNTEAFF.

The chain recombines TRBV7-9 with TRBJ1-4, with a weak D call TRBD1 (6 bases). The germline V gene has CDR1 SEHNR and CDR2 FQNEAQ (reference sequence). This CDR3 comprises 14 residues. V lost 6 bases to trimming and J lost 7 bases, with 15 bases between them. The CDR3 DNA follows: TGTGCCAGCAGGGTACAGGGAGAGAGTGAAAAACTGTTTTTT. Translated, it gives CASRVQGESEKLFF.

The chain uses TRBV6-1 and TRBJ1-2; 9 positions match TRBD1. The ends lost 4 bases at V and 7 bases at J; junction bases unmatched: 7. Germline V gene data show CDR1 as MNHNS and CDR2 as SASEGT. The CDR3 has 14 residues. Here the CDR3 DNA reads TGTGCCAGCAGTGCCAGGACAGGGGAGACTGGCTACACCTTC. Amino acids: CASSARTGETGYTF.

V gene TRBV27 combines with J gene TRBJ2-6; D might be TRBD1 (6 bases). V lost 0 bases and J lost 0, with 18 bases in between. The CDR3 runs to 20 residues. Germline V gene data show CDR1 as MNHEY and CDR2 as SMNVEV (reference sequence). The CDR3 here is CASSLSPPTGVNSGANVLTF. CDR3 coding DNA: TGTGCCAGCAGTTTATCTCCACCGACAGGCGTCAACTCTGGGGCCAACGTCCTGACTTTC.

The chain carries TRBV15 and TRBJ2-7; D gene unclear. Germline V gives CDR1 LNHNV, CDR2 YYDKDF (reference sequence). V was pared by 5 bases and J by 3 bases, with 11 bases between. This CDR3 region has 13 residues. The DNA of the CDR3 is TGTGCCACCAGCCCTCACCAAGACTACGAGCAGTACTTC. Translating gives CATSPHQDYEQYF.

V is TRBV29-1 and J is TRBJ1-1; unclear D gene. The CDR3 is 13 residues long. Trimming removed 4 bases at V and 1 base at J, with 10 bases between. Germline CDR1 reads SQVTM; CDR2 reads ANQGSEA. CDR3 bases: TGCAGCGTTGTGACGACGGGGAACACTGAAGCTTTCTTT. It encodes CSVVTTGNTEAFF.

CDR3 DNA: TGTGCCAGTAGTGCGGGTACCGGGGCCAACGTCCTGACTTTC. It translates to CASSAGTGANVLTF. This chain links TRBV19 with TRBJ2-6, with D perhaps matching TRBD2 (5 bases). Germline CDR1 and CDR2: LNHDA and SQIVND (reference sequence). The V end was cut by 5 bases, the J end by 4 bases, with 9 bases between. CDR3 length: 14 residues.

This clone was counted a few times. The CDR3 DNA reads TGTGCCAGTGGGACAGGGGGCAGGCAGCCCCAGCATTTT. This translates into CASGTGGRQPQHF. The V gene is TRBV19, the J gene TRBJ1-5; 12 positions match TRBD1. V shed 8 bases, J shed 7 bases, and the junction held 3 bases outside the gene matches. Germline CDR1 and CDR2: LNHDA and SQIVND (reference sequence). CDR3 length equals 13 residues.

This chain joins TRBV28 and TRBJ2-5; weak D call: TRBD1 (6 bases). V lost 7 bases to trimming and J lost 2 bases, with 14 bases between them. Per germline, CDR1 MDHEN and CDR2 SYDVKM. The CDR3 covers 14 residues. In DNA, the CDR3 is TGTGCCAGCATCCATAACGGACAGCAAGAGACCCAGTACTTC. Protein sequence: CASIHNGQQETQYF.

The chain joins TRBV4-1 to TRBJ1-5; D call uncertain. Looked up from germline, CDR1 is MGHRA and CDR2 is YSYEKL. The CDR3 is 14 residues long. V was trimmed by 1 base and J by 4 bases, leaving 8 bases between them. The CDR3 region is CASSQAAGNQPQHF. The CDR3 DNA is TGCGCCAGCAGCCAAGCGGCAGGAAATCAGCCCCAGCATTTT.

This clone was detected only once. The V and J genes are TRBV7-3 and TRBJ2-2; D possibly corresponds to TRBD1 (6 bases). Germline CDR1 SGHTA, CDR2 FQGTGA. Trimming took off 3 bases at V and 1 base at J, with 6 bases between the two ends. The CDR3 runs to 14 residues. This CDR3 is CASSLGQNTGELFF. The CDR3 nucleotides read TGTGCCAGCAGCTTGGGACAGAACACCGGGGAGCTGTTTTTT.

Written as DNA, the CDR3 is TGTGCCAGCAGTGACCCCGCCGGGTCTGGAAACACCATATATTTT. Protein: CASSDPAGSGNTIYF. The rearrangement links TRBV6-1 to TRBJ1-3; D is unresolved. CDR3 size: 15 residues. Germline V gives CDR1 MNHNS, CDR2 SASEGT. The germline V and J ends were trimmed by 3 bases and 1 base, with 10 bases remaining between them.

This sequence joins TRBV11-2 and TRBJ2-7, with D possibly TRBD1 on 5 matching bases. Germline values: CDR1 SGHAT, CDR2 FQNNGV. The CDR3 loop spans 16 amino acids. V dropped 3 bases and J dropped 3 bases, with 18 bases sitting between them. This CDR3 is CASSFVSPGSFYEQYF. DNA for the CDR3: TGTGCCAGCAGCTTTGTCAGCCCAGGGTCTTTCTACGAGCAGTACTTC.

The chain has TRBV7-9 and TRBJ2-3; perhaps TRBD2 as D (7 bases). CDR1 SEHNR and CDR2 FQNEAQ come from the germline V gene (reference sequence). V lost 5 bases, J lost 3 bases, and 18 bases lay in between. The CDR3 sequence is 16 residues long. The CDR3 DNA is TGTGCCAGCAGCCGCTTGGGGGGGCTCGGGACAGATACGCAGTATTTT. This translates into CASSRLGGLGTDTQYF. Full variable domain (missing parts from reference TRBV7-9 and TRBJ2-3): DTGVSQNPRHKITKRGQNVTFRCDPISEHNRLYWYRQTLGQGPEFLTYFQNEAQLEKSRLLSDRFSAERPKGSFSTLEIQRTEQGDSAMYLCASSRLGGLGTDTQYFGPGTRLTVL.